The source of this TCR beta chain is a study of T-cell memory formation after mild COVID-19. The authors produced TCR alpha and TCR beta cDNA libraries with sample barcodes and UMIs by 5'RACE using constant-segment primers. TCRdb called the 5' RACE reads again in MiXCR, with one record for every CDR3 protein. Here the sample spans 450,000 or so distinct CDR3 sequences, roughly 25% being singletons. General study points: Clones that got smaller from day 15 to 85 had even CD4/CD8, while clones growing later tipped toward CD4+. Memory cells collected pre-infection included some clones that later responded, suggesting cross-reactive memory joined. Second-wave clones with a day 37 peak had unconfirmed SARS-CoV-2 specificity.

On this clonotype itself: The antigen is undetermined.

The CDR3 is made up of 14 amino acids. Germline CDR1 is MNHEY and CDR2 is SVGAGI. V was trimmed by 6 bases and J by 5 bases, leaving 17 bases between them. The gene calls are TRBV6-5 and TRBJ2-7, with D perhaps matching TRBD1 (6 bases). Sequencing was performed on PBMCs or a T cell subset sorted from them (not recorded which). The clonotype comes from an adult woman who had mild COVID-19 (a few samples of this study predate the infection). Cell type and time point are not known. Here the CDR3 DNA reads TGTGCCAGCAGCCACGGGACAAATCTCGACGAGCAGTACTTC. Its translation: CASSHGTNLDEQYF.